Listed here are 30 T cell receptor beta chains from one sample, sequenced in a study of T cell responses to AZD1222 COVID-19 vaccine. Libraries were prepared by immunoSEQ multiplex PCR; TCRdb keeps only in-frame clonotypes and omits some of them. The sample lists roughly 140,000 clones, 85% to 95% occurring once. The sequenced sample was peripheral blood, obtained 28 days after the second AZD1222 dose. Receptor source: an adult who received the AZD1222 COVID-19 vaccine.

In this sample, this clone turned up once. This chain links TRBV30 with TRBJ2-2, with D unresolved. Germline V lookup: CDR1 GTSNPN, CDR2 SVGIG (reference sequence). This CDR3 is 13 amino acids long. V was trimmed by 3 bases and J by 0 bases, leaving 5 bases between them. The CDR3 loop is CAWRAANTGELFF. The CDR3 nucleotides are TGTGCCTGGAGGGCGGCGAACACCGGGGAGCTGTTTTTT.

This chain uses TRBV12-3 or TRBV12-4 with TRBJ2-5, with 7 bases fitting TRBD1. The CDR3 has 13 residues. The V segment lost 6 bases and the J segment 2 bases; nucleotides outside the gene matches: 3. CDR3 region: CASRTTGQETQYF. The CDR3 DNA is TGTGCCAGCAGGACGACAGGGCAAGAGACCCAGTACTTC.

The chain employs TRBV7-2 and TRBJ2-2, with 9 bases fitting TRBD1. The CDR3 has 16 amino acids. J was trimmed by 1 base and V by 4 bases; bases with no gene match: 4. The germline gives CDR1 SGHTA, CDR2 FQGNSA. For the CDR3, the DNA is TGTGCCAGCAGCTCAAGGACAGGGGTGAACACCGGGGAGCTGTTTTTT. Its translation: CASSSRTGVNTGELFF.

This clone has only a few counts. This chain connects TRBV28 to TRBJ1-5; D unclear. The V end was cut by 2 bases, the J end by 4 bases, with 12 bases between. The CDR3 is made up of 15 amino acids. Germline values: CDR1 MDHEN, CDR2 SYDVKM. CDR3 sequence (DNA): TGTGCCAGCAGTTTAACCTCCGGGAGGAATCAGCCCCAGCATTTT. It encodes CASSLTSGRNQPQHF.

V is TRBV7-9 and J is TRBJ1-2; 9 bases line up with TRBD1. The CDR3 contains 16 residues. V shed 5 bases and J 4 bases; nucleotides not matched to a gene: 11. The V gene's germline CDR1 is SEHNR and CDR2 FQNEAQ (reference sequence). DNA of the CDR3: TGTGCCAGCAGCCCCCCCGGGACAGGGCTTAGCTATGGCTACACCTTC. Translated, it gives CASSPPGTGLSYGYTF. The variable domain in full, completed from reference TRBV7-9 and TRBJ1-2, reads DTGVSQNPRHKITKRGQNVTFRCDPISEHNRLYWYRQTLGQGPEFLTYFQNEAQLEKSRLLSDRFSAERPKGSFSTLEIQRTEQGDSAMYLCASSPPGTGLSYGYTFGSGTRLTVV.

The J gene is TRBJ2-7, the V gene TRBV14, with 9 bases matching TRBD1. Germline V gene data show CDR1 as SGHDN and CDR2 as FVKESK. This CDR3 has 20 residues. The junction had 22 bases not matched to a gene; V was cut back by 4 bases and J by 3 bases. The CDR3 region is CASSPGGGTGQGIPLYEQYF. The CDR3 bases are TGTGCCAGCAGCCCCGGAGGGGGAACGGGACAGGGAATTCCTCTCTACGAGCAGTACTTC.

This clone was seen once. The chain combines TRBV5-1 with TRBJ2-7, with D tentatively TRBD2 (6 bases). The CDR3 extends over 13 amino acids. The germline gives CDR1 SGHRS, CDR2 YFSETQ. Trimming removed 2 bases from V and 1 base from J, with 7 bases in between. For the CDR3, the DNA is TGCGCCAGCAGCTTTAGCGGTTCCTACGAGCAGTACTTC. Translated: CASSFSGSYEQYF. The full variable domain, in which reference TRBV5-1 and TRBJ2-7 provide the parts outside the CDR3, is KAGVTQTPRYLIKTRGQQVTLSCSPISGHRSVSWYQQTPGQGLQFLFEYFSETQRNKGNFPGRFSGRQFSNSRSEMNVSTLELGDSALYLCASSFSGSYEQYFGPGTRLTVT.

The chain combines TRBV7-9 with TRBJ2-2, with 11 bases aligning to TRBD2. With 1 base clipped from V and 7 bases from J, the junction kept 5 bases outside the gene matches. Per germline, CDR1 SEHNR and CDR2 FQNEAQ (reference sequence). CDR3 length equals 16 residues. The DNA of the CDR3 is TGTGCCAGCAGCTTAGGCCCTAGCGGGGGGCACGGGGAGCTGTTTTTT. Protein: CASSLGPSGGHGELFF.

The chain is built from TRBV28 and TRBJ2-7; the D is unclear. Looked up from germline, CDR1 is MDHEN and CDR2 is SYDVKM. The V gene lost 2 bases and the J gene lost 3 bases, with 17 bases spanning the gap. The CDR3 is made up of 16 amino acids. CDR3 bases: TGTGCCAGCAGTTTAGCGTTCTCCAGACTCATCTACGAGCAGTACTTC. This gives the protein CASSLAFSRLIYEQYF.

The rearrangement links TRBV6-6 to TRBJ1-1; D is undetermined. In germline, CDR1 is MNHNY, CDR2 SVGAGI (reference sequence). This CDR3 region has 12 residues. V was trimmed by 6 bases and J by 1 base, leaving 6 bases between them. CDR3: CASRGQNTEAFF. The CDR3 DNA sequence: TGTGCCAGCAGGGGCCAGAACACTGAAGCTTTCTTT.

J is TRBJ1-1 and V is TRBV25-1, with 10 bases matching TRBD1. CDR1 is MGHDK and CDR2 is SYGVNS in the germline V gene. This CDR3 has 13 amino acids. V was clipped by 4 bases and J by 11 bases; unmatched bases: 7. CDR3: CASSGQTGGAAFF. The CDR3 coding sequence is TGTGCCAGCAGTGGTCAGACAGGGGGCGCGGCTTTCTTT.

This chain connects TRBV19 to TRBJ2-5; possibly TRBD1 for D (5 bases). Germline V gene sequence: CDR1 LNHDA, CDR2 SQIVND (reference sequence). The V end was cut by 0 bases, the J end by 4 bases, with 12 bases between. This CDR3 region has 15 residues. DNA for the CDR3: TGTGCCAGTAGTATAGACAGGGTGGGCACAGAGACCCAGTACTTC. Translation: CASSIDRVGTETQYF.

The chain links TRBV25-1 to TRBJ2-4, with TRBD1 as a possible D gene (5 bases). The CDR3 has 14 amino acids. Between the trimmed V and J ends, which lost 3 bases and 7 bases, there was a span of 13 bases. The germline gives CDR1 MGHDK, CDR2 SYGVNS. The CDR3 loop reads CASSDLQVSNIQYF. In DNA, the CDR3 is TGTGCCAGCAGTGATTTACAGGTCTCTAACATTCAGTACTTC.

The chain has TRBV7-6 and TRBJ2-3; 14 nucleotides agree with TRBD2. There are 17 residues in the CDR3. Trimming at V came to 5 bases and at J to 2 bases, leaving 6 bases not matched to a gene. The germline CDR1 and CDR2 sequences are SGHVS and FNYEAQ. The CDR3 reads CASSPGLAGVSTDTQYF. CDR3 DNA: TGTGCCAGCAGCCCGGGACTAGCGGGAGTTTCCACAGATACGCAGTATTTT.

The rearrangement links TRBV11-3 to TRBJ2-2; D unclear. The CDR3 is made up of 13 amino acids. The germline V and J ends were trimmed by 3 bases and 7 bases, with 9 bases remaining between them. From germline, CDR1 is SGHNT and CDR2 YENEEA. The CDR3 coding sequence is TGTGCCAGCAGCTTTTTCTCGAGCGGGGAGCTGTTTTTT. It translates to CASSFFSSGELFF.

This sequence joins TRBV3-1 (or the pseudogene TRBV3-2) and TRBJ1-2; D might be TRBD1 (5 bases). CDR3 length equals 13 residues. Germline V gene data show CDR1 as LGHDT and CDR2 as YNNKEL (reference sequence). V lost 3 bases, J lost 3 bases, and 8 bases lay in between. The CDR3 loop is CASSQGRDYGYTF. The CDR3 DNA is TGTGCCAGCAGCCAGGGCAGGGACTATGGCTACACCTTC.

V and J are TRBV7-9 and TRBJ1-1; the D is unclear. Trimming took 2 bases from V and 4 from J, leaving 2 bases between them. The CDR3 loop spans 11 amino acids. Per germline, CDR1 SEHNR and CDR2 FQNEAQ (reference sequence). The CDR3 is CASSLRTEAFF. The CDR3 DNA reads TGTGCCAGCAGCTTACGCACTGAAGCTTTCTTT.

The chain is built from TRBV7-9 and TRBJ1-5; TRBD1 is a possible D gene (5 bases). V lost 2 bases, J lost 0 bases, and 14 bases lay in between. CDR3 size: 17 residues. Looked up from germline, CDR1 is SEHNR and CDR2 is FQNEAQ (reference sequence). The DNA for the CDR3 is TGTGCCAGCAGCTTAACTCCCACCAGGGATAGCAATCAGCCCCAGCATTTT. Its translation: CASSLTPTRDSNQPQHF.

The chain joins TRBV24-1 to TRBJ2-1; D may be TRBD1 or TRBD2 (5 bases each). The ends were cut back, 5 bases at V and 0 bases at J, with 13 bases in the middle. The CDR3 contains 16 residues. Germline loops: CDR1 KGHDR, CDR2 SFDVKD. DNA of the CDR3: TGTGCCACCAGTGCCCCGGGACGGCACTCCTACAATGAGCAGTTCTTC. Its protein product is CATSAPGRHSYNEQFF.

V gene TRBV5-5 combines with J gene TRBJ2-1; perhaps TRBD2 as D (6 bases). Germline V gene lookup returns CDR1 SGHKS and CDR2 YYEKEE (reference sequence). The CDR3 has 14 residues. V lost 0 bases, J lost 2 bases, and 6 bases lay in between. CDR3 in DNA: TGTGCCAGCAGCTTGGGACTAGCCTACAATGAGCAGTTCTTC. Its translation is CASSLGLAYNEQFF.

V and J are TRBV28 and TRBJ2-1; TRBD2 matches 9 bases. The CDR3 runs to 13 residues. Trimming took 6 bases from V and 4 from J; bases not matched to a gene: 1. Germline V gene sequence: CDR1 MDHEN, CDR2 SYDVKM. The CDR3 is CASRTSGYNEQFF. The CDR3 DNA follows: TGTGCCAGCAGGACTAGCGGTTACAATGAGCAGTTCTTC.

V and J are TRBV9 and TRBJ1-2; D not resolved. Looked up from germline, CDR1 is SGDLS and CDR2 is YYNGEE. V lost 5 bases and J lost 5, with 16 bases in between. The CDR3 runs to 14 residues. The CDR3 region has the DNA TGTGCCAGCAGTCGTGAGGCAGGCACTTATGGCTACACCTTC. Residues: CASSREAGTYGYTF.

V usage is TRBV2 and J usage is TRBJ1-1; 7 bases line up with TRBD1. The germline CDR1 and CDR2 sequences are SNHLY and FYNNEI. Losses at the gene ends were 7 bases for V and 2 bases for J; bases not matched to a gene: 7. The CDR3 is made up of 14 amino acids. CDR3 region: CASNDRVGNTEAFF. CDR3 sequence (DNA): TGTGCCAGCAACGACAGGGTGGGTAACACTGAAGCTTTCTTT.

The chain links TRBV30 to TRBJ1-2; weak D call: TRBD1 (6 bases). CDR1 GTSNPN and CDR2 SVGIG come from the germline V gene (reference sequence). This CDR3 spans 17 amino acids. Between the trimmed V and J ends, which lost 2 bases and 2 bases, there was a span of 21 bases. CDR3 nucleotides: TGTGCCTGGAGTCCCACCTGGGCGGGACACCAAAACTATGGCTACACCTTC. Its translation is CAWSPTWAGHQNYGYTF.

The rearrangement joins TRBV4-2 to TRBJ2-2; 11 bases map to TRBD2. The germline V gene encodes CDR1 LGHNA and CDR2 YNFKEQ. The V and J ends lost 0 bases and 1 base, in that order; junction bases with no gene match: 1. CDR3 length: 17 amino acids. The CDR3 DNA reads TGTGCCAGCAGCCAAGAGACTAGCGGGGTGAACACCGGGGAGCTGTTTTTT. It encodes CASSQETSGVNTGELFF.

The chain joins TRBV28 to TRBJ2-5; 7 nucleotides match TRBD1. This CDR3 has 14 residues. V trimming: 2 bases; J trimming: 6 bases; junction bases outside the gene matches: 6. Germline V gives CDR1 MDHEN, CDR2 SYDVKM. The CDR3 coding sequence is TGTGCCAGCAGTTTACCCGGACAGGAAAAGACCCAGTACTTC. Translating gives CASSLPGQEKTQYF.

This rearrangement joins TRBV9 to TRBJ1-3; the match to TRBD1 covers 7 bases. V lost 5 bases and J lost 0; bases outside the gene matches: 5. The CDR3 is 15 residues long. CDR1 is SGDLS and CDR2 is YYNGEE in the germline V gene. The CDR3 DNA reads TGTGCCAGCAGAGCTAGGGACAGCTCTGGAAACACCATATATTTT. Protein sequence: CASRARDSSGNTIYF.

V and J are TRBV3-1 (or the pseudogene TRBV3-2) and TRBJ2-7; the match to TRBD2 covers 9 bases. The CDR3 consists of 15 residues. V lost 1 base and J lost 3; bases outside the gene matches: 4. The germline V gene encodes CDR1 LGHDT and CDR2 YNNKEL (reference sequence). The CDR3 DNA follows: TGTGCCAGCAGCCAAGGACTAGCGGTAGACTACGAGCAGTACTTC. Amino acids: CASSQGLAVDYEQYF.

Remarks on this clone: The same CDR3 arises from other DNA sequences in this sample as well. The chain uses TRBV6-5 and TRBJ1-1, with D possibly being TRBD1 (6 bases). Germline V gene lookup returns CDR1 MNHEY and CDR2 SVGAGI. Between the trimmed V and J ends, which lost 6 bases and 1 base, there was a span of 12 bases. This CDR3 contains 14 residues. The CDR3 here is CASSYEQGNTEAFF. The CDR3 bases are TGTGCCAGCAGCTATGAACAGGGGAACACTGAAGCTTTCTTT.

This chain connects TRBV19 to TRBJ1-2; D remains ambiguous. In germline, CDR1 is LNHDA, CDR2 SQIVND (reference sequence). The CDR3 has 16 residues. Trimming cost V 2 bases and J 3 bases, with 16 bases left between them. This chain's CDR3 is CASSITYRVDHYGYTF. The DNA of the CDR3 is TGTGCCAGTAGTATAACTTACCGAGTGGATCACTATGGCTACACCTTC.